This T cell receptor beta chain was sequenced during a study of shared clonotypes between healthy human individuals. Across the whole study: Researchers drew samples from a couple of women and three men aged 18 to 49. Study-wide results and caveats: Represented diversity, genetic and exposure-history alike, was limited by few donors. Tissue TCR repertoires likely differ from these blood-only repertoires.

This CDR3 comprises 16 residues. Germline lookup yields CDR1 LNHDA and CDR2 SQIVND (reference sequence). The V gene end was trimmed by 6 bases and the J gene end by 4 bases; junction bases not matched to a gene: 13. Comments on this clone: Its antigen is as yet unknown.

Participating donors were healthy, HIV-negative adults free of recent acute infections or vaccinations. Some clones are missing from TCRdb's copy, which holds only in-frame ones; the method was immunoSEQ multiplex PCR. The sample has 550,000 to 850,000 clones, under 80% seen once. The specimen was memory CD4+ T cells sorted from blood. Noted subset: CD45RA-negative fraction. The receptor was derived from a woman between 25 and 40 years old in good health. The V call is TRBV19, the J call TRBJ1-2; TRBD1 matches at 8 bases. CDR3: CASSSPLGQGIYGYTF. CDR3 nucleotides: TGTGCCAGTAGCAGTCCCCTTGGACAGGGAATCTATGGCTACACCTTC.